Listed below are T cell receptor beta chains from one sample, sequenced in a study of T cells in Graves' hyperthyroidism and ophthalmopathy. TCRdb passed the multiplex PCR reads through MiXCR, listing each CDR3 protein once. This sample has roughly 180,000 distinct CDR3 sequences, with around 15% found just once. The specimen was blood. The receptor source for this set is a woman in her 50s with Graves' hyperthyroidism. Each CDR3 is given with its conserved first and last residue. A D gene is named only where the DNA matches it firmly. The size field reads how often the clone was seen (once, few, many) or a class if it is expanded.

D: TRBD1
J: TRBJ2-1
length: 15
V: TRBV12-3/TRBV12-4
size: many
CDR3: CASRSPGQGLNEQFF
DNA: TGTGCCAGCAGGAGCCCGGGACAGGGGTTAAATGAGCAGTTCTTC

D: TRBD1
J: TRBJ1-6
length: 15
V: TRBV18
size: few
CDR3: CASSPPTGRNSPLHF
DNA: TGTGCCAGCTCACCACCGACAGGGAGAAATTCACCCCTCCACTTT

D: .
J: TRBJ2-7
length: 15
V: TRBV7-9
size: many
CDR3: CASSVYREEGYEQYF
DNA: TGTGCCAGCAGCGTATACAGGGAGGAGGGCTACGAGCAGTACTTC

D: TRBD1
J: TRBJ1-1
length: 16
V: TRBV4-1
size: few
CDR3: CASSQGRQGPRTEAFF
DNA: TGCGCCAGCAGCCAGGGCAGACAGGGGCCGAGGACTGAAGCTTTCTTT

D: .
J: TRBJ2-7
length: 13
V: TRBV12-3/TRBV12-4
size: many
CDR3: CASSLGEAYEQYF
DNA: TGTGCCAGCAGTTTGGGGGAGGCCTACGAGCAGTACTTC

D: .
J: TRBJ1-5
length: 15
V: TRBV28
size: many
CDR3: CASRVPQGPDQPQHF
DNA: TGTGCCAGCAGGGTCCCTCAGGGCCCGGATCAGCCCCAGCATTTT

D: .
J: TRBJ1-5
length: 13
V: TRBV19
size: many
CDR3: CASTFNSNQPQHF
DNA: TGTGCCAGTACTTTCAATAGCAATCAGCCCCAGCATTTT

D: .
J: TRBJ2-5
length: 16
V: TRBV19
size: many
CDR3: CASRQQGRGPQETQYF
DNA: TGTGCCAGTAGGCAACAGGGGAGGGGGCCCCAAGAGACCCAGTACTTC

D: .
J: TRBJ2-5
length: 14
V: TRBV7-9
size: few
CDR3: CASSMGVSKETQYF
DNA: TGTGCCAGCAGCATGGGGGTCTCGAAAGAGACCCAGTACTTC

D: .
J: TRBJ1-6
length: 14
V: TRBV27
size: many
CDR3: CASSLLLPDSPLHF
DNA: TGTGCCAGCAGTTTATTGCTCCCGGATTCACCCCTCCACTTT

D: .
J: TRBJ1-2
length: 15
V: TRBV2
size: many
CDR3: CASSESRTANYGYTF
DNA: TGTGCCAGCAGTGAATCTAGGACAGCTAACTATGGCTACACCTTC

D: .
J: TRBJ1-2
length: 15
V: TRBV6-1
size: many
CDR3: CASSLPSGRSYGYTF
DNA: TGTGCCAGCAGTTTGCCGTCGGGGCGGTCCTATGGCTACACCTTC

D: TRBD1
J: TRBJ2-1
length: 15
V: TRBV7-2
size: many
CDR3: CASSTDRGQNNEQFF
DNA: TGTGCCAGCAGCACGGACAGGGGGCAAAACAATGAGCAGTTCTTC